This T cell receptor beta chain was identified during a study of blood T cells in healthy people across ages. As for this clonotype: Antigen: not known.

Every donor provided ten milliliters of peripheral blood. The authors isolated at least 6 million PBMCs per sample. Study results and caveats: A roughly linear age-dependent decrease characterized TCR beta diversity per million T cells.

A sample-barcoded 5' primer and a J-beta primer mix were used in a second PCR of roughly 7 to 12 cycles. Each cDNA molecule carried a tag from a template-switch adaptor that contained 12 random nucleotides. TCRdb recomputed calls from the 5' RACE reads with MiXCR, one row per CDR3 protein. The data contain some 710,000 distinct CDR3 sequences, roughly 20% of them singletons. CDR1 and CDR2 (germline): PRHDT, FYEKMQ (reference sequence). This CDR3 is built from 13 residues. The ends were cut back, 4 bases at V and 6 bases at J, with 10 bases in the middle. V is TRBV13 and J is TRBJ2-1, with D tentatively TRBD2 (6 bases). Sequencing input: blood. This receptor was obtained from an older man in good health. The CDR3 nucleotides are TGTGCCAGCAGCTCAAGCGGGCCCAATGAGCAGTTCTTC. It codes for CASSSSGPNEQFF. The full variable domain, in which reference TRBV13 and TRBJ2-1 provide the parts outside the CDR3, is AAGVIQSPRHLIKEKRETATLKCYPIPRHDTVYWYQQGPGQDPQFLISFYEKMQSDKGSIPDRFSAQQFSDYHSELNMSSLELGDSALYFCASSSSGPNEQFFGPGTRLTVL.